Listed below are T cell receptor beta chains from one sample, sequenced in a study of blood T cell repertoires in COVID-19. Repertoires were generated with immunoSEQ multiplex PCR, while TCRdb's copy carries only in-frame clones and drops some. The profile shows just over 250,000 clones, roughly 80% of them singletons. The source material was PBMCs or T cells enriched from blood (not recorded which). These receptor sequences come from a man aged 30-40 years with acute COVID-19. Each CDR3 is given with its conserved first and last residue. D genes are given only for firm matches. Rows give clone size only sometimes, using once, few, many, or a class for an expanded clone.

>NA|TRBV3-1/TRBV3-2|TRBD1|TRBJ1-3
TGTGCCAGCCACAGGGGGCTCGGCTCTGGAAACACCATATATTTT
CASHRGLGSGNTIYF
>NA|TRBV28|NA|TRBJ1-2
TGTGCCAGCAGTTTCAGCGGGAATGGCTACACCTTC
CASSFSGNGYTF
>NA|TRBV6-5|NA|TRBJ2-1
TGTGCCAGCAGTCACCGGGGTTCCCCTAGGAATGAGCAGTTCTTC
CASSHRGSPRNEQFF
>NA|TRBV27|NA|TRBJ1-4
TGTGCCAGCAGCAACATACTGGGGGGGACTAATGAAAAACTGTTTTTT
CASSNILGGTNEKLFF
>once|TRBV5-1|TRBD1|TRBJ2-6
TGCGCCAGCAGCTTGGCCATGGTCACAGGGGCTTCTGGGGCCAACGTCCTGACTTTC
CASSLAMVTGASGANVLTF
>NA|TRBV28|NA|TRBJ1-2
TGTGCCAGCAGTTTACAGGTGTTTGATGGCTACACCTTC
CASSLQVFDGYTF
>NA|TRBV7-2|NA|TRBJ1-5
TGTGCCAGCAGCTTAGGGGGGGACTGGGGTAAGCCCCAGCATTTT
CASSLGGDWGKPQHF
>NA|TRBV4-1|NA|TRBJ1-5
TGCGCCAGCAGCCAAGAGGGGACAAGCGATCAGCCCCAGCATTTT
CASSQEGTSDQPQHF
>NA|TRBV5-8|TRBD1|TRBJ1-6
TGTGCCAGCAGCCTGAATAACAGGGGGCGTTCACCCCTCCACTTT
CASSLNNRGRSPLHF
>NA|TRBV7-9|NA|TRBJ2-3
TGTGCCAGCAGCCAGGAGGGTAGCGGAACAGATACGCAGTATTTT
CASSQEGSGTDTQYF
>NA|TRBV24-1|TRBD2|TRBJ2-1
TGTGCCACCAGTGATTTGGATTCCAGCGGGACTTACAATGAGCAGTTCTTC
CATSDLDSSGTYNEQFF
>NA|TRBV5-1|NA|TRBJ1-1
TGTGCCAGCAGGGGATGGGAGGGAGGTATGACTGAAGCTTTCTTT
CASRGWEGGMTEAFF
>NA|TRBV7-2|TRBD2|TRBJ2-1
TGTGCCAGCAGCTCACCGTGGCGAGCGGGAGGCCGTGAGCAGTTCTTC
CASSSPWRAGGREQFF
>NA|TRBV3-1/TRBV3-2|NA|TRBJ2-2
TGTGCCAGCAGCCATTTCGTCCCGTTCGGGACCGGGGAGCTGTTTTTT
CASSHFVPFGTGELFF
>NA|TRBV3-1/TRBV3-2|TRBD1|TRBJ1-4
TGTGCCAGCAGCCCGGGACAGGGGGGAAATGAAAAACTGTTTTTT
CASSPGQGGNEKLFF
>NA|TRBV10-3|TRBD1|TRBJ2-1
TGTGCCATCAGTGGGACAGGGATCGATGAGCAGTTCTTC
CAISGTGIDEQFF
>few|TRBV28|NA|TRBJ1-5
TGTGCCAGCAGTTTGGGGGGTTCCCTTCGGAATCAGCCCCAGCATTTT
CASSLGGSLRNQPQHF
>NA|TRBV29-1|TRBD1|TRBJ1-5
TGCAGCGTCATGGACAGGGGGCTAGGGCCCCAGCATTTT
CSVMDRGLGPQHF
>once|TRBV2|TRBD2|TRBJ2-5
TGTGCCAGCAGTCCGGGACTAGCGGATCAAGAGACCCAGTACTTC
CASSPGLADQETQYF
>NA|TRBV21-1|NA|TRBJ2-5
TGTGCCAGCAGCAAACTTCCTAGCGGGAACATCCAAGAGACCCAGTACTTC
CASSKLPSGNIQETQYF
>NA|TRBV27|NA|TRBJ2-3
TGTGCCAGCAGCCGACTAGAGTCAGATACGCAGTATTTT
CASSRLESDTQYF
>many|TRBV18|NA|TRBJ1-6
TGTGCCAGCTCACCAAGCAGGGCGGATAATTCACCCCTCCACTTT
CASSPSRADNSPLHF
>NA|TRBV20-1|TRBD2|TRBJ2-5
TGCAGTGCTAGTTGGCGGGAGGGGCAAGAGACCCAGTACTTC
CSASWREGQETQYF
>NA|TRBV25-1|TRBD2|TRBJ2-1
TGTGCCAGCAGTGATCCGGGACTAGCGGGTTATGAGCAGTTCTTC
CASSDPGLAGYEQFF
>NA|TRBV5-4|NA|TRBJ2-2
TGTGCCAGCAGCTTAAACGCCCCAGGGATCCCCGGGGAGCTGTTTTTT
CASSLNAPGIPGELFF
>once|TRBV19|NA|TRBJ2-2
TGTGCCAGTAGTACCGGACTGGTGGCTGGGGAGCTGTTTTTT
CASSTGLVAGELFF
>NA|TRBV5-1|TRBD1|TRBJ1-2
TGCGCCAGCAGCCGACAAGGACAGGGGAGCTATGGCTACACCTTC
CASSRQGQGSYGYTF
>many|TRBV9|NA|TRBJ1-6
TGTGCCAGCAGCGAAGAGGGAAACTCACCCCTCCACTTT
CASSEEGNSPLHF
>NA|TRBV19|NA|TRBJ1-1
TGTGCCAGTAGTCCACAGGGATACACTGAAGCTTTCTTT
CASSPQGYTEAFF
>once|TRBV14|TRBD2|TRBJ2-1
TGTGCCAGCAGCCCAGAAGGACTAGCGGGGAAGCAGTTCTTC
CASSPEGLAGKQFF
>NA|TRBV23-1|TRBD1|TRBJ2-6
TGCGCCAGGACCTCGGACAGGGGGTGGTCGGTAGGGGCCAACGTCCTGACTTTC
CARTSDRGWSVGANVLTF
>once|TRBV9|TRBD1|TRBJ1-2
TGTGCCAGCAGCTCGGACAGGAACTATGGCTACACCTTC
CASSSDRNYGYTF
>once|TRBV7-2|NA|TRBJ2-1
TGTGCCAGCAGCTTAGGAACATACAATGAGCAGTTCTTC
CASSLGTYNEQFF
>NA|TRBV7-8|NA|TRBJ1-1
TGTGCCAGCAGTAAAGGAGGGGAATCAAGGACTGAAGCTTTCTTT
CASSKGGESRTEAFF
>NA|TRBV6-2/TRBV6-3|TRBD1|TRBJ2-4
TGTGCCAGCAGTGCTCTGGGACAGGGCCTATTCAAAAACATTCAGTACTTC
CASSALGQGLFKNIQYF
>NA|TRBV6-5|NA|TRBJ1-5
TGTGCCACACACGGAGGGGTCTCTGGTCAGCCCCAGCATTTT
CATHGGVSGQPQHF
>once|TRBV24-1|NA|TRBJ1-3
TGTGCCACCAGTCCCTCGGGAACTGGAAACACCATATATTTT
CATSPSGTGNTIYF
>NA|TRBV7-8|TRBD1|TRBJ1-1
TGTGCCAGCAGCTTACGCCCACAGGGGACTGAAGCTTTCTTT
CASSLRPQGTEAFF
>NA|TRBV12-3/TRBV12-4|NA|TRBJ1-2
TGTGCCAGCAGTTATACGGACACCTATGGCTACACCTTC
CASSYTDTYGYTF
>once|TRBV29-1|NA|TRBJ1-3
TGCAGCGTTGTAGGCAGGGAGGGCGAAAACACCATATATTTT
CSVVGREGENTIYF
>NA|TRBV27|NA|TRBJ1-2
TGTGCCAGCAGCCCGGACAGACTGTCTAACTATGGCTACACCTTC
CASSPDRLSNYGYTF
>NA|TRBV24-1|NA|TRBJ2-2
TGTGCCACCCACCCTGGAGGGTTCACCGGGGAGCTGTTTTTT
CATHPGGFTGELFF
>NA|TRBV30|TRBD1|TRBJ1-2
TGTGCCTGGAGTGTACTTTTCGGGACAGGGGGCTACACCTTC
CAWSVLFGTGGYTF
>NA|TRBV3-1/TRBV3-2|NA|TRBJ2-3
TGTGCCAGCAGCCCCAAGCAGGGTAGCACAGATACGCAGTATTTT
CASSPKQGSTDTQYF
>NA|TRBV2|TRBD1|TRBJ1-4
TGTGCCAGCAGTGATGGGGGACAGGGCGAAACTAATGAAAAACTGTTTTTT
CASSDGGQGETNEKLFF
>NA|TRBV6-4|TRBD2|TRBJ2-1
TGTGCCAGCAGTCGAGCGGGAGGATCTGTAGATGAGCAGTTCTTC
CASSRAGGSVDEQFF
>NA|TRBV15|NA|TRBJ1-1
TGTGCCACCAGCAGAGATTTTGCCAAAACAAACACTGAAGCTTTCTTT
CATSRDFAKTNTEAFF
>NA|TRBV20-1|TRBD2|TRBJ2-1
TGCAGTGCTAGTCAAGGGACTAGCGGAGTAAGATCCTACAATGAGCAGTTCTTC
CSASQGTSGVRSYNEQFF
>NA|TRBV27|NA|TRBJ1-2
TGTGCCAGCAAGGCGGCGTATGGCTACACCTTC
CASKAAYGYTF
>NA|TRBV11-3|NA|TRBJ2-5
TGTGCCAGCAGTCAGGGGCAGACCCAGTACTTC
CASSQGQTQYF
>NA|TRBV18|TRBD2|TRBJ2-1
TGTGCCAGCTCACCCCTAGCGGACAATGAGCAGTTCTTC
CASSPLADNEQFF
>once|TRBV3-1/TRBV3-2|TRBD1|TRBJ2-3
TGTGCCAGCAGCCACGACGCGCACACAGGGGACCCGCAGTATTTT
CASSHDAHTGDPQYF
>NA|TRBV24-1|NA|TRBJ2-1
TGTGCCACCAGTGGGGCCAGCAGCGAGCAGTTCTTC
CATSGASSEQFF
>NA|TRBV12-3/TRBV12-4|NA|TRBJ1-2
TGTGCCAGCAGCCTAGGTAACTATGGCTACACCTTC
CASSLGNYGYTF
>NA|TRBV14|NA|TRBJ2-1
TGTGCCAGCAGCCAAGATCTAAGACAGAATCACAATGAGCAGTTCTTC
CASSQDLRQNHNEQFF
>NA|TRBV6-5|NA|TRBJ1-1
TGTGCCAGCAGCTTGACTCATATGAACACTGAAGCTTTCTTT
CASSLTHMNTEAFF
>NA|TRBV19|TRBD1|TRBJ2-1
TGTGCCACCAACGGTTATGGGACAGGAAACGACAATGAGCAGTTCTTC
CATNGYGTGNDNEQFF
>NA|TRBV27|NA|TRBJ1-6
TGTGCCAGCAGTTTACAGGCGGGGTCACCCCTCCACTTT
CASSLQAGSPLHF
>NA|TRBV6-5|TRBD1|TRBJ2-1
TGTGCCAGCAGTTATACGCCAACAGGGGCCGATGAGCAGTTCTTC
CASSYTPTGADEQFF